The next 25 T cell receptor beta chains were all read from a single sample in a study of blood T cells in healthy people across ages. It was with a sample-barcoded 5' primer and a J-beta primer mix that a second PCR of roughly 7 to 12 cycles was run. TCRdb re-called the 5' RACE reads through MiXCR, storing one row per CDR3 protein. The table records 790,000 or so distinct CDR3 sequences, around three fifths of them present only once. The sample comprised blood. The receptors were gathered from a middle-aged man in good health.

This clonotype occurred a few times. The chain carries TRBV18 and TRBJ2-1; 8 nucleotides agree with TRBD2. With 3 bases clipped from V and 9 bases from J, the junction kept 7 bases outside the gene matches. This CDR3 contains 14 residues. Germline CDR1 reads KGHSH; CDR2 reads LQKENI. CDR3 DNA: TGTGCCAGCTCACCTGGGACTAGTTCTAGTGAGCAGTTCTTC. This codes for CASSPGTSSSEQFF.

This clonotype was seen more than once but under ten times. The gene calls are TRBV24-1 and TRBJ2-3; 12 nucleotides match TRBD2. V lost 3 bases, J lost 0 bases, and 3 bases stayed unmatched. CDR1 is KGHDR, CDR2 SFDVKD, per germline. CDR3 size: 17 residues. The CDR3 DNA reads TGTGCCACCAGTGATGCCGGACTAGCGGGAAGCACAGATACGCAGTATTTT. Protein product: CATSDAGLAGSTDTQYF.

CDR3 protein: CASRRNLETRGLAGASYEQYF. DNA of the CDR3: TGTGCCAGCAGAAGAAACCTCGAAACTCGGGGACTAGCGGGAGCTTCCTACGAGCAGTACTTC. The chain recombines TRBV27 with TRBJ2-7; the match to TRBD2 covers 14 bases. The CDR3 runs to 21 residues. Germline lookup yields CDR1 MNHEY and CDR2 SMNVEV (reference sequence). After removal of 6 bases from V and 1 base from J, the junction contained 20 bases not matched to a gene.

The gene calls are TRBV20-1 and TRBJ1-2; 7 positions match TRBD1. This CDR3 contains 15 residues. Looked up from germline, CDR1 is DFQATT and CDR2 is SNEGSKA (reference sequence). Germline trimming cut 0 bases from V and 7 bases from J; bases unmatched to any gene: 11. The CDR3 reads CSARDGQERLIGYTF. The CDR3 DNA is TGCAGTGCTAGAGATGGACAGGAGAGGTTAATTGGCTACACCTTC.

As DNA, the CDR3 is TGTGCCAGCAGCCTTCAAATGATACAGGGGGCCTATGGCTACACCTTC. Its translation is CASSLQMIQGAYGYTF. The gene calls are TRBV3-1 and TRBJ1-2, with 9 bases lining up with TRBD1. The V gene end was trimmed by 4 bases and the J gene end by 4 bases; junction bases not matched to a gene: 10. The CDR3 totals 16 residues. Per the germline V gene, CDR1 is LGHDT and CDR2 is YNNKEL (reference sequence).

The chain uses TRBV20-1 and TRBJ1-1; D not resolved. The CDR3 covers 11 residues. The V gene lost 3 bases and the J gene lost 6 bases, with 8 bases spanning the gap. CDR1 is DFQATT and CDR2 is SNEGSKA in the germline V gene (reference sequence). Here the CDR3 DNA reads TGCAGTGCTAGGGAAGGCCCTGAAGCTTTCTTT. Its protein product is CSAREGPEAFF.

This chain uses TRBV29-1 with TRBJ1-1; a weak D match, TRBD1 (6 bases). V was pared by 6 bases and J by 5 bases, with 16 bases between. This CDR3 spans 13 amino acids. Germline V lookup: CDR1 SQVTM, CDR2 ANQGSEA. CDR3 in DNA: TGCAGCGTCGGCCTCGCGGGGGCTACTGAAGCTTTCTTT. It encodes CSVGLAGATEAFF.

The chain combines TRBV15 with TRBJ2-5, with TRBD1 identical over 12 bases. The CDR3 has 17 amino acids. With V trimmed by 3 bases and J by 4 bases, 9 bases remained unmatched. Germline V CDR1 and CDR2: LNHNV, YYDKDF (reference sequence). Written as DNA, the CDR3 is TGTGCCACCAGCAGGAACTCCCGGGACAGGGGGCGAGAGACCCAGTACTTC. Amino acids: CATSRNSRDRGRETQYF.

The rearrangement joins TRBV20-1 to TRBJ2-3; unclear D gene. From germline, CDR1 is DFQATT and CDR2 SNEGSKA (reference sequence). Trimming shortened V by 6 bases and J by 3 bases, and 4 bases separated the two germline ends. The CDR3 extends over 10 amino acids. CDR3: CSAETDTQYF. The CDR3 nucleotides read TGCAGTGCCGAGACAGATACGCAGTATTTT.

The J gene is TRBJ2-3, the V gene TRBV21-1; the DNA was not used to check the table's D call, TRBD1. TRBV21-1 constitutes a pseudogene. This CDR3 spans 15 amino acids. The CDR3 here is CASSKRGQGGDTQYF. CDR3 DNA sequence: TGTGCCAGCAGCAAACGGGGACAGGGTGGAGATACGCAGTATTTT.

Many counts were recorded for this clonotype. DNA for the CDR3: TGTGCCAGCAGCCCGAGCGCTAGCGGTTACGAGCAGTACTTC. Translation gives CASSPSASGYEQYF. The chain couples TRBV7-2 to TRBJ2-7; TRBD2 matches at 7 bases. The CDR3 is made up of 14 amino acids. Germline V gene lookup returns CDR1 SGHTA and CDR2 FQGNSA. Trimming at V came to 5 bases and at J to 4 bases, leaving 8 bases not matched to a gene. Full variable domain (outside the CDR3, taken from reference TRBV7-2 and TRBJ2-7): GAGVSQSPSNKVTEKGKDVELRCDPISGHTALYWYRQSLGQGLEFLIYFQGNSAPDKSGLPSDRFSAERTGGSVSTLTIQRTQQEDSAVYLCASSPSASGYEQYFGPGTRLTVT.

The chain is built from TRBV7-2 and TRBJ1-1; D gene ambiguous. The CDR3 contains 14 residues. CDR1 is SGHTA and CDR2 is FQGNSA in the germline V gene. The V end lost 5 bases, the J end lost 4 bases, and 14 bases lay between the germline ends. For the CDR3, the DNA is TGTGCCAGCAGCCTCGACGGCGCCGGCACTGAAGCTTTCTTT. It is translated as CASSLDGAGTEAFF.

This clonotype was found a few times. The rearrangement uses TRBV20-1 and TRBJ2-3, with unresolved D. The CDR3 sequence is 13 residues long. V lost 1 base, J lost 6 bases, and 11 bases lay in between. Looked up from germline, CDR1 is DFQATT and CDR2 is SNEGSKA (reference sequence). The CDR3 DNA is TGCAGTGCTAGAGTTCCAGGTCAGGATACGCAGTATTTT. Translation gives CSARVPGQDTQYF.

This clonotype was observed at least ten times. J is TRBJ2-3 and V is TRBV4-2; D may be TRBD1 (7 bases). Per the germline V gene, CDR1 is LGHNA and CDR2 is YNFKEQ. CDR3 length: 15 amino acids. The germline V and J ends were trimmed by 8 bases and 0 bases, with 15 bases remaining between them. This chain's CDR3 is CASLRGELSTDTQYF. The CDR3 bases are TGTGCCAGCCTCAGGGGGGAGCTTAGCACAGATACGCAGTATTTT.

CDR3 DNA sequence: TGTGCCAGCAGCTACGACCCCCAGGGTGATCACACCTTC. Translation: CASSYDPQGDHTF. The chain carries TRBV7-2 and TRBJ1-2; D may be TRBD1 (5 bases). V lost 4 bases and J lost 12, with 18 bases in between. The CDR3 consists of 13 residues. The germline V gene encodes CDR1 SGHTA and CDR2 FQGNSA.

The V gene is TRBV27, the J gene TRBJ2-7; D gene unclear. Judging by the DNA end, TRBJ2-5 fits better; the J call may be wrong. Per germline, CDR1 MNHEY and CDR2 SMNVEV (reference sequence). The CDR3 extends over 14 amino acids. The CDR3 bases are TGTGCCAGCCAAACTTTATATGGGCCAGAGACCCAGTACTTC. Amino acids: CASQTLYGPETQYF.

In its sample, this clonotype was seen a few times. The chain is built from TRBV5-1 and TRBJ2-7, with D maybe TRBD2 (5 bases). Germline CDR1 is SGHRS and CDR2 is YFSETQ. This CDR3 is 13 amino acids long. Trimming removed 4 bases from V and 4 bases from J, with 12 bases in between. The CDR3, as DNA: TGCGCCAGCAGCGTGTCGACGGGGTACGAGCAGTACTTC. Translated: CASSVSTGYEQYF.

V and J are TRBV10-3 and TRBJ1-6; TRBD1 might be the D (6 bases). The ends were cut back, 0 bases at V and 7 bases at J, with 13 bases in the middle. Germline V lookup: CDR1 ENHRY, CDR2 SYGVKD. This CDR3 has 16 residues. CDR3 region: CAISESIEGVNSPLHF. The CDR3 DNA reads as TGTGCCATCAGTGAGTCGATTGAGGGGGTGAATTCACCCCTCCACTTT.

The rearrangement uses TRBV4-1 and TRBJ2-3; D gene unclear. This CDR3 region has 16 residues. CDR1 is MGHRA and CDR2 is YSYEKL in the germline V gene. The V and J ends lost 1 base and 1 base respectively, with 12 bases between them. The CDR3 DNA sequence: TGCGCCAGCAGCCAAGGGGCATTGGTTCGCACAGATACGCAGTATTTT. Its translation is CASSQGALVRTDTQYF.

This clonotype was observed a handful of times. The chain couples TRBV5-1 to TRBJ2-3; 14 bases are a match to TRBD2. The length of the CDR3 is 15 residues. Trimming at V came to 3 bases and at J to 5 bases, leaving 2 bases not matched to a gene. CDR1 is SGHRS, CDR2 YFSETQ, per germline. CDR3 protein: CASSSGLAGVDTQYF. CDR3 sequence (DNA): TGCGCCAGCAGCTCGGGACTAGCGGGAGTAGATACGCAGTATTTT.

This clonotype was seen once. The CDR3 region is CASSLDRPLNQPQHF. The CDR3, as DNA: TGTGCCAGCAGTCTGGACAGGCCCCTCAATCAGCCCCAGCATTTT. The chain links TRBV6-5 to TRBJ1-5; 7 positions match TRBD1. From germline, CDR1 is MNHEY and CDR2 SVGAGI. V lost 5 bases and J lost 3; bases outside the gene matches: 7. This CDR3 region has 15 residues.

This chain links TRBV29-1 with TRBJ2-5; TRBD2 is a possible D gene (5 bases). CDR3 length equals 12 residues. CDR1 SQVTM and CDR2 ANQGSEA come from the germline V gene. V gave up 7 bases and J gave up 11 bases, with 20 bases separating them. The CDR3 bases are TGCAGCGCTTACTTTAGCGTCGAGGAGCAGTACTTC. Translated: CSAYFSVEEQYF. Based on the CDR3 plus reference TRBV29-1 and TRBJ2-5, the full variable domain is SAVISQKPSRDICQRGTSLTIQCQVDSQVTMMFWYRQQPGQSLTLIATANQGSEATYESGFVIDKFPISRPNLTFSTLTVSNMSPEDSSIYLCSAYFSVEEQYFGPGTRLLVL.

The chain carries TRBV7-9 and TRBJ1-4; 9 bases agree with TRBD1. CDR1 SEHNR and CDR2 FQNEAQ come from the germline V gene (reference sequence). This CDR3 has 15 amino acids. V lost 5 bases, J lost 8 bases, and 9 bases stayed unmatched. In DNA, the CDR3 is TGTGCCAGCAGCGCGAGGGACAGGGAGGAAGAAAAACTGTTTTTT. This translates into CASSARDREEEKLFF.

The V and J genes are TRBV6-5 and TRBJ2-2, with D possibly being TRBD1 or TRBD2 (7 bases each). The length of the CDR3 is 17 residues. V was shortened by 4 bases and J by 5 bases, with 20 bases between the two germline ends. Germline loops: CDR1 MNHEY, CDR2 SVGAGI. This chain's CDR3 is CASSSTRRQGGTGELFF. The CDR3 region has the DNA TGTGCCAGCAGTTCCACTCGCCGACAGGGAGGGACCGGGGAGCTGTTTTTT.

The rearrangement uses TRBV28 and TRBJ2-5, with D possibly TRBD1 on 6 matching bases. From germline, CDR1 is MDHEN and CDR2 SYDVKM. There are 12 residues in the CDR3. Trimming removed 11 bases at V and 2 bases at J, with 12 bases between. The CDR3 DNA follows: TGTGCCTGGGGTAGGGGGCAAGAGACCCAGTACTTC. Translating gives CAWGRGQETQYF.